Listed below are T cell receptor beta chains from one sample, sequenced in a study of shared clonotypes between healthy human individuals. Generated by immunoSEQ multiplex PCR, the TCRdb table keeps only in-frame clones and is missing some. The sample carries fewer than 650,000 clones, about three quarters recorded once. The sample comprised PBMCs. The source is a woman aged 40 to 50 in good health. Some clones in this sample may be carry-over from other donors' samples. Each CDR3 is given with its conserved first and last residue. D genes are given only for firm matches. Size values are once, few and many counts, or a class for expanded clones, and some rows have none.

v_call	j_call	clone_size	d_call	cdr3_aa	cdr3_nt
TRBV9	TRBJ2-3	.	TRBD1	CASSPGTATDTQYF	TGTGCCAGCAGCCCTGGGACAGCCACAGATACGCAGTATTTT
TRBV5-1	TRBJ2-1	.	.	CASSLVQGTDSYNEQFF	TGCGCCAGCAGCTTGGTACAAGGGACTGACTCCTACAATGAGCAGTTCTTC
TRBV6-5	TRBJ1-1	once	.	CASSYSDRTEAFF	TGTGCCAGCAGTTACTCGGACAGAACTGAAGCTTTCTTT
TRBV18	TRBJ2-7	many	TRBD2	CASSPRVGGGGEQYF	TGTGCCAGCTCACCACGCGTGGGAGGCGGGGGCGAGCAGTACTTC
TRBV10-3	TRBJ2-7	.	TRBD2	CAISEAQRGNYEQYF	TGTGCCATCAGTGAAGCCCAGCGGGGAAACTACGAGCAGTACTTC
TRBV5-1	TRBJ1-1	.	.	CASSLGGIAEAFF	TGCGCCAGCAGCTTGGGAGGTATTGCCGAAGCTTTCTTT
TRBV15	TRBJ2-1	few	.	CATSSTASKQFF	TGTGCCACCAGCTCGACAGCTAGTAAGCAGTTCTTC
TRBV5-5	TRBJ1-5	.	.	CASSFRANGNQPQHF	TGTGCCAGCAGCTTCCGGGCTAATGGCAATCAGCCCCAGCATTTT
TRBV27	TRBJ2-7	.	TRBD2	CASSRTLAGGGEQYF	TGTGCCAGCAGTCGTACCCTAGCGGGAGGGGGCGAGCAGTACTTC
TRBV4-1	TRBJ1-4	.	.	CASSQDLYSTNGKLFF	TGCGCCAGCAGCCAAGATCTCTATTCAACTAATGGAAAACTGTTTTTT
TRBV9	TRBJ1-2	.	.	CASSVGFGSNYGYTF	TGTGCCAGCAGCGTAGGTTTCGGGTCAAACTATGGCTACACCTTC
TRBV18	TRBJ1-1	.	.	CASSPRPWEATEAFF	TGTGCCAGCTCACCCCGCCCTTGGGAGGCAACTGAAGCTTTCTTT
TRBV14	TRBJ1-2	once	.	CASSHRGTYGYTF	TGTGCCAGCAGCCACCGGGGGACCTATGGCTACACCTTC
TRBV30	TRBJ1-3	.	.	CAWSPLGGLKGSGNTIYF	TGTGCCTGGAGTCCCCTTGGAGGGTTAAAGGGGTCTGGAAACACCATATATTTT
TRBV2	TRBJ2-2	.	TRBD1	CASSARGHTGELFF	TGTGCCAGCAGTGCCAGGGGGCACACCGGGGAGCTGTTTTTT
TRBV19	TRBJ2-1	.	TRBD1	CASGTGFNEQFF	TGTGCCAGTGGGACAGGGTTCAATGAGCAGTTCTTC
TRBV7-5	TRBJ1-1	few	.	CARSLSSAEAFF	TGTGCCAGAAGCTTATCTAGCGCGGAAGCTTTCTTT
TRBV29-1	TRBJ2-7	.	.	CSVEGGYEQYF	TGCAGCGTTGAAGGGGGTTACGAGCAGTACTTC
TRBV11-1	TRBJ2-5	.	TRBD2	CASSPGLAGLQETQYF	TGTGCCAGCAGCCCTGGACTAGCGGGCCTTCAAGAGACCCAGTACTTC
TRBV30	TRBJ1-1	once	TRBD1	CAGCLLRTGESTEAFF	TGTGCCGGGTGCCTCCTTCGGACAGGGGAAAGCACTGAAGCTTTCTTT
TRBV28	TRBJ2-2	few	.	CASRSGTDTGELFF	TGTGCCAGCAGGTCAGGGACGGACACCGGGGAGCTGTTTTTT
TRBV27	TRBJ2-3	.	.	CASSFLGVNTDTQYF	TGTGCCAGCAGTTTTTTAGGGGTAAACACAGATACGCAGTATTTT
TRBV18	TRBJ1-1	many	.	CASFNTENTEAFF	TGTGCCAGCTTCAATACCGAGAACACTGAAGCTTTCTTT
TRBV5-6	TRBJ2-7	.	.	CASSSDTTRGQYF	TGTGCCAGCAGCTCAGATACCACCCGAGGGCAGTACTTC
TRBV11-2	TRBJ2-7	.	.	CASSPGARIYEQYF	TGTGCCAGCAGCCCAGGGGCCAGGATCTACGAGCAGTACTTC
TRBV5-5	TRBJ2-7	few	.	CASSLGTYEQYF	TGTGCCAGCAGCTTGGGGACCTACGAGCAGTACTTC
TRBV15	TRBJ2-6	.	.	CATSRVREGFSGANVLTF	TGTGCCACCAGCAGAGTCAGGGAAGGGTTCTCTGGGGCCAACGTCCTGACTTTC
TRBV4-2	TRBJ2-7	.	.	CASSQDLRTPGSYEQYF	TGTGCCAGCAGCCAAGATCTCCGGACACCCGGCTCCTACGAGCAGTACTTC
TRBV11-3	TRBJ2-2	.	.	CASSTTGELFF	TGTGCCAGCTCAACCACCGGGGAGCTGTTTTTT
TRBV28	TRBJ2-1	.	.	CASSGGLIYNEQFF	TGTGCCAGCAGCGGCGGACTAATATACAATGAGCAGTTCTTC
TRBV19	TRBJ1-1	.	TRBD1	CASSKGQGSTEAFF	TGTGCCAGTAGTAAAGGACAGGGGTCGACTGAAGCTTTCTTT
TRBV20-1	TRBJ1-1	few	.	CSGLWDTEAFF	TGCAGTGGACTGTGGGACACTGAAGCTTTCTTT
TRBV6-1	TRBJ2-7	.	.	CASSQSGVYEQYF	TGTGCCAGCAGTCAGTCAGGGGTGTACGAGCAGTACTTC
TRBV10-3	TRBJ2-3	.	TRBD1	CAISEGLQGSTQYF	TGTGCCATCAGTGAGGGCTTACAGGGGTCAACGCAGTATTTT
TRBV15	TRBJ2-2	once	TRBD1	CATSRGDRGRAGELFF	TGTGCCACCAGCAGGGGGGACAGGGGGCGCGCCGGGGAGCTGTTTTTT
TRBV5-6	TRBJ2-7	few	.	CASSSETFRDPTVYEQYF	TGTGCCAGCAGCTCGGAGACATTCCGGGACCCCACCGTATACGAGCAGTACTTC
TRBV5-1	TRBJ2-1	once	.	CASSLVISSSYNEQFF	TGCGCCAGCAGCTTGGTGATCTCCAGCTCCTACAATGAGCAGTTCTTC
TRBV7-9	TRBJ2-2	once	.	CASSLDGQRANTGELFF	TGTGCCAGCAGCTTAGACGGGCAGAGAGCGAACACCGGGGAGCTGTTTTTT